What follows are 8 T cell receptor beta chains derived from one specimen sequenced in a study of cytomegalovirus exposure and HLA in healthy donors. The PCR used 60 Vbeta and 13 Jbeta primers. The method was immunoSEQ multiplex PCR; TCRdb's version includes in-frame clones alone and lacks a portion of them. This table has about 94,000 clones, over 65% appearing once. Material: PBMCs. Every receptor here comes from a human donor in good health.

The CDR3 sequence is CSGGTSGRRTQYF. CDR3 nucleotide sequence: TGCAGCGGTGGGACTAGCGGGAGGAGGACCCAGTACTTC. The gene calls are TRBV29-1 and TRBJ2-5; 15 nucleotides agree with TRBD2. Germline lookup yields CDR1 SQVTM and CDR2 ANQGSEA. This CDR3 is built from 13 residues. V lost 7 bases and J lost 7; bases outside the gene matches: 4.

The chain carries TRBV28 and TRBJ2-7, with 7 bases identical to TRBD2. CDR3 length: 14 residues. Losses at the gene ends were 3 bases for V and 0 bases for J; bases not matched to a gene: 2. Per the germline V gene, CDR1 is MDHEN and CDR2 is SYDVKM. CDR3 region: CASSFRGDSYEQYF. The CDR3 bases are TGTGCCAGCAGTTTCCGGGGGGACTCCTACGAGCAGTACTTC. The full variable domain, its missing parts supplied by reference TRBV28 and TRBJ2-7, is DVKVTQSSRYLVKRTGEKVFLECVQDMDHENMFWYRQDPGLGLRLIYFSYDVKMKEKGDIPEGYSVSREKKERFSLILESASTNQTSMYLCASSFRGDSYEQYFGPGTRLTVT.

This clone was seen only a few times. The chain joins TRBV5-1 to TRBJ2-7; 15 bases are a match to TRBD2. Trimming removed 4 bases from V and 6 bases from J; junction bases left unmatched: 11. Germline V lookup: CDR1 SGHRS, CDR2 YFSETQ. CDR3 length: 17 residues. The CDR3 region is CASSVDPSGLAGGEQYF. Written as DNA, the CDR3 is TGCGCCAGCAGCGTGGACCCTTCGGGACTAGCGGGAGGCGAGCAGTACTTC. Complete variable domain (other parts from reference TRBV5-1 and TRBJ2-7): KAGVTQTPRYLIKTRGQQVTLSCSPISGHRSVSWYQQTPGQGLQFLFEYFSETQRNKGNFPGRFSGRQFSNSRSEMNVSTLELGDSALYLCASSVDPSGLAGGEQYFGPGTRLTVT.

This clone was observed a single time. The V and J genes are TRBV4-3 and TRBJ2-7, with 12 bases fitting TRBD2. The germline CDR1 and CDR2 sequences are LGHNA and YSLEER. The CDR3 extends over 18 amino acids. The J segment lost 0 bases and the V segment lost 1 base, leaving 7 bases of the junction unmatched. CDR3 in amino acids: CASSQGLAGEAASYEQYF. In DNA, the CDR3 is TGCGCCAGCAGCCAAGGACTAGCGGGAGAGGCGGCCTCCTACGAGCAGTACTTC.

The chain carries TRBV29-1 and TRBJ1-4; no reliable D call. CDR3 length: 13 residues. Trimming pared 6 bases from V and 3 bases from J, leaving 11 bases between. Germline CDR1 reads SQVTM; CDR2 reads ANQGSEA. The CDR3 loop reads CSVVTPPNEKLFF. CDR3 in DNA: TGCAGCGTAGTGACACCCCCTAATGAAAAACTGTTTTTT.

This chain connects TRBV6-1 to TRBJ2-5; 8 positions agree with TRBD1. After removal of 2 bases from V and 0 bases from J, the junction contained 5 bases not matched to a gene. CDR3 length: 16 residues. Looked up from germline, CDR1 is MNHNS and CDR2 is SASEGT. The CDR3 DNA is TGTGCCAGCAGTGAACCTCGGACAGGGTACCAAGAGACCCAGTACTTC. It codes for CASSEPRTGYQETQYF.

This rearrangement joins TRBV5-4 to TRBJ2-1, with 8 positions matching TRBD2. V trimming: 0 bases; J trimming: 5 bases; junction bases outside the gene matches: 4. CDR3 length: 15 amino acids. CDR1 is SGHNT, CDR2 YYREEE, per germline (reference sequence). CDR3 coding DNA: TGTGCCAGCAGCTTGGGGGCGGGAGGAGACAATGAGCAGTTCTTC. Protein: CASSLGAGGDNEQFF.

V gene TRBV29-1 combines with J gene TRBJ2-5, with D perhaps matching TRBD1 (5 bases). Germline V lookup: CDR1 SQVTM, CDR2 ANQGSEA. The CDR3 is made up of 16 amino acids. Trimming removed 1 base from V and 0 bases from J, with 15 bases in between. Here the CDR3 reads CSVEGVGPKYQETQYF. The CDR3 DNA reads as TGCAGCGTTGAAGGGGTGGGGCCCAAGTACCAAGAGACCCAGTACTTC.